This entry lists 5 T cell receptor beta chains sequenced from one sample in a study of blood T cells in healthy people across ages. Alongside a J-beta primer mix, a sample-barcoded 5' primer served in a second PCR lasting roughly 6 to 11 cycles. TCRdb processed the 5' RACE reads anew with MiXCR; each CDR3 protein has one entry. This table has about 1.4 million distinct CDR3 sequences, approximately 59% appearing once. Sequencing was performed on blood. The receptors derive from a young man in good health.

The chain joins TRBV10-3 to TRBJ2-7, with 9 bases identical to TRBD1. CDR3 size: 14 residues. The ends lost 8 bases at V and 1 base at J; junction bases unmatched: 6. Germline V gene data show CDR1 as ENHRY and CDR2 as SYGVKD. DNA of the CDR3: TGTGCCATCCGGGACAGGGAACGGTCCTACGAGCAGTACTTC. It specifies CAIRDRERSYEQYF.

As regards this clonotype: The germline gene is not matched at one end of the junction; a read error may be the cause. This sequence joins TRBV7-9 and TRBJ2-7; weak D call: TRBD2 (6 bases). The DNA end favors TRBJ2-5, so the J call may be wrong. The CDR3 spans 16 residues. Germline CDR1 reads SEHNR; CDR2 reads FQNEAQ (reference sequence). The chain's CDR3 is CASSLAKLGRRETQYF. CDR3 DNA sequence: TGTGCCAGCAGCCTAGCAAAACTAGGGAGGCGAGAGACCCAGTACTTC.

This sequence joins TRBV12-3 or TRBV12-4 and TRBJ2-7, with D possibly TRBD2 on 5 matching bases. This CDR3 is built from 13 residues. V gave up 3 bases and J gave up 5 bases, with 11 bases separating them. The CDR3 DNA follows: TGTGCCAGCAGTTTGAGCGGCCGGGACGAGCAGTACTTC. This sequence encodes CASSLSGRDEQYF.

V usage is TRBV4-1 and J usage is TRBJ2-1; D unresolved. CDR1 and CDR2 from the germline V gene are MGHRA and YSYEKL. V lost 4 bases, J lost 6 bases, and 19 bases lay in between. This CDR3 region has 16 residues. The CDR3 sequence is CASSLRSTLFLNEQFF. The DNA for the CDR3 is TGCGCCAGCAGCCTCCGGTCGACTCTGTTCCTCAATGAGCAGTTCTTC.

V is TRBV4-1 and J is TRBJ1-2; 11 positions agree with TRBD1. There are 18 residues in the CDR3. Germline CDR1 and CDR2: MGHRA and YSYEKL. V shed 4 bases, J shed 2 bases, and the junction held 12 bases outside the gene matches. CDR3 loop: CASSPLRDRGWGNYGYTF. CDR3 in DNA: TGCGCCAGCAGCCCCCTCCGGGACAGGGGGTGGGGGAACTATGGCTACACCTTC.